In this sample, the clone carrying this TCR beta chain turned up a few times. Its antigen is unidentified. The data are from a study of OX40 agonist ivuxolimab in advanced cancers. TCRdb's table, derived via immunoSEQ multiplex PCR, lists solely in-frame clones and lacks some. The table lists 73,000 or so clones, around 84% of them singletons. The CDR3 is 13 residues long. Deletions cut 0 bases from V and 12 bases from J, with 15 bases between. The germline gives CDR1 SGHNT, CDR2 YENEEA. Study-wide points: More expanded clones were found, on average, in CD8+ than in CD4+ T cells. Both CD4+ and CD8+ T cell populations in blood had undergone clonal expansion by week 6 at 0.1 to 3.0 mg/kg. Certain nonresponding patients likewise had low normalized T-cell clonal expansion.

The rearrangement links TRBV11-3 to TRBJ2-7, with D maybe TRBD1 (6 bases). The clonotype originates from an adult with an advanced solid tumor such as melanoma, head and neck, liver or kidney cancer. Sequenced material: CD4+ or CD8+ T cells sorted from blood, taken in a trial of the OX40 agonist ivuxolimab. Written as DNA, the CDR3 is TGTGCCAGCAGCTTAGAGCAGGGGCTTCATACGTACTTC. Protein sequence: CASSLEQGLHTYF.